Following are 9 T cell receptor beta chains from one sample sequenced in a study of OX40 agonist ivuxolimab in advanced cancers. Assay: immunoSEQ multiplex PCR; the TCRdb copy retains only in-frame clones and omits some. The repertoire holds some 54,000 clones, with 88% as singletons. The material was CD4+ or CD8+ T cells sorted from blood, obtained in a trial of the OX40 agonist ivuxolimab. The receptors were sampled from an adult with an advanced solid tumor such as melanoma, head and neck, liver or kidney cancer.

The CDR3 spells CASSLDGSSYEQYF. CDR3 DNA sequence: TGCGCCAGCAGCTTAGACGGGAGTTCGTACGAGCAGTACTTC. The rearrangement uses TRBV5-1 and TRBJ2-7, with D possibly being TRBD2 (6 bases). CDR3 length: 14 residues. Germline V gene lookup returns CDR1 SGHRS and CDR2 YFSETQ. V dropped 2 bases and J dropped 4 bases, with 13 bases sitting between them.

The V call is TRBV7-3, the J call TRBJ2-7, with 7 positions matching TRBD2. This CDR3 has 14 residues. The germline V gene encodes CDR1 SGHTA and CDR2 FQGTGA. Trimming cost V 2 bases and J 0 bases; bases outside gene matches: 1. In DNA, the CDR3 is TGTGCCAGCAGCTTAGGGGGGGACTCCTACGAGCAGTACTTC. It specifies CASSLGGDSYEQYF.

This chain connects TRBV7-9 to TRBJ2-7; 9 nucleotides match TRBD1. The V gene end was trimmed by 4 bases and the J gene end by 6 bases; junction bases not matched to a gene: 13. CDR3 length: 16 residues. Germline V gene sequence: CDR1 SEHNR, CDR2 FQNEAQ (reference sequence). The CDR3 DNA reads as TGTGCCAGCAGCTACATGCCGGGAAACAGGGGGCCCGAGCAGTACTTC. Translated: CASSYMPGNRGPEQYF.

The chain's CDR3 is CASSIAISGNTEAFF. The CDR3 region has the DNA TGTGCCAGTAGTATAGCTATTTCAGGGAACACTGAAGCTTTCTTT. The rearrangement joins TRBV19 to TRBJ1-1; D gene uncertain. Trimming removed 1 base from V and 1 base from J, with 10 bases in between. Germline V gene lookup returns CDR1 LNHDA and CDR2 SQIVND (reference sequence). The CDR3 is 15 amino acids.

The rearrangement joins TRBV4-1 to TRBJ2-5; TRBD1 matches 7 bases. V was clipped by 6 bases and J by 6 bases; unmatched bases: 7. This CDR3 has 13 amino acids. Germline V CDR1 and CDR2: MGHRA, YSYEKL. CDR3 in DNA: TGCGCCAGCAGTCCCGACAGGGAAAAGACCCAGTACTTC. This sequence encodes CASSPDREKTQYF.

The rearrangement links TRBV29-1 to TRBJ1-2; TRBD1 is a possible D gene (5 bases). The germline CDR1 and CDR2 sequences are SQVTM and ANQGSEA. This CDR3 has 13 amino acids. V lost 5 bases to trimming and J lost 4 bases, with 14 bases between them. Here the CDR3 reads CSVPGTGPYGYTF. CDR3 nucleotide sequence: TGCAGCGTTCCTGGGACGGGTCCCTATGGCTACACCTTC.

The chain carries TRBV13 and TRBJ2-7; TRBD1 agrees at 10 bases. With 4 bases clipped from V and 5 bases from J, the junction kept 8 bases outside the gene matches. The CDR3 contains 15 residues. CDR1 PRHDT and CDR2 FYEKMQ come from the germline V gene (reference sequence). CDR3 region: CASSSSGTGDNEQYF. CDR3 nucleotide sequence: TGTGCCAGCAGCTCCTCCGGGACAGGGGATAACGAGCAGTACTTC.

This chain uses TRBV10-1 with TRBJ2-7, with 7 bases that match TRBD1. The CDR3 totals 13 residues. Germline CDR1 and CDR2: WNHNN and SYGVQD (reference sequence). Trimming took 6 bases from V and 1 from J; bases not matched to a gene: 3. The CDR3 is CASSRQGSYEQYF. CDR3 in DNA: TGCGCCAGCAGCAGACAGGGATCCTACGAGCAGTACTTC.

The chain has TRBV2 and TRBJ1-1; D gene unclear. Germline V CDR1 and CDR2: SNHLY, FYNNEI. This CDR3 is 14 amino acids long. The V gene lost 3 bases and the J gene lost 2 bases, with 10 bases spanning the gap. CDR3 DNA: TGTGCCAGCAGTGACGTGGGCGAAAACACTGAAGCTTTCTTT. It is translated as CASSDVGENTEAFF.